This TCR beta chain was found in a study of T cells after yellow fever vaccination. Study in general: It was SMART-Seq v4 Ultra Low Input that prepared the fractions with low cell numbers.

5'RACE template switching added a universal primer site and UMIs to TCR cDNA. TCRdb reprocessed the 5' RACE reads via MiXCR and lists one record per CDR3 protein. The repertoire consists of 300,000 to 400,000 distinct CDR3 sequences, with 8.7% occurring once and the leading ten covering roughly 17%. Study-wide points: Clonotype sharing between CD4 and CD8 compartments was small. The secondary response was weaker, and its peak arrived faster, on day 5 versus 15.

The CDR3 contains 14 residues. The germline gives CDR1 LGHNA, CDR2 YNFKEQ. With 1 base clipped from V and 9 bases from J, the junction kept 5 bases outside the gene matches. Ten or more counts support this clonotype. Its specificity is not known. The sequence was obtained from a man aged 18-30 years who received the YFV17D yellow fever vaccine. This specimen consisted of PBMCs, obtained on the day of the first yellow fever vaccination. This chain links TRBV4-2 with TRBJ2-2; 7 bases line up with TRBD2. CDR3 in amino acids: CASSQGAGERELFF. CDR3 DNA: TGTGCCAGCAGCCAAGGCGCGGGGGAGAGGGAGCTGTTTTTT.